This TCR beta chain was documented in a study of blood T cell repertoires in COVID-19. This clone was seen only once. Profiled with immunoSEQ multiplex PCR; TCRdb holds only in-frame clones, not every one. The sample records around 150,000 clones, about 86% being singletons. Sequences were obtained from peripheral blood. This receptor was obtained from a woman of 80 years or more with acute or convalescent COVID-19.

CDR3 nucleotide sequence: TGTGCCAGCAGTGAAGTCGGGGGCAATCAGCCCCAGCATTTT. Encoded protein: CASSEVGGNQPQHF. The chain couples TRBV6-1 to TRBJ1-5, with unresolved D. Trimming removed 1 base from V and 2 bases from J, with 6 bases in between. Germline lookup yields CDR1 MNHNS and CDR2 SASEGT. CDR3 size: 14 residues.